Listed below are T cell receptor beta chains from one sample, sequenced in a study of blood T cell repertoires in COVID-19. TCRdb's table, derived via immunoSEQ multiplex PCR, lists solely in-frame clones and lacks some. The profile covers under 200,000 clones, with approximately 79% appearing a single time and approximately 15% taken by the ten largest. The sample was peripheral blood. The origin of the receptors is a man aged 55 to 69 with active or convalescent COVID-19. Each CDR3 is given with its conserved first and last residue. Fields, in order: J gene, clone size, V gene, D gene, CDR3 DNA, CDR3 protein. The D gene is left open where the match is weak. Not every row has a clone size; where given, it reads once, few, many or a size class.

TRBJ2-7	NA	TRBV7-9	NA	TGTGCCAGCAGCTTAGTGACAGGTTTTGCCTACGAGCAGTACTTC	CASSLVTGFAYEQYF
TRBJ2-3	NA	TRBV6-5	TRBD2	TGTGCCAGCAGCTCGACTAGCGGGAGGGCAGATACGCAGTATTTT	CASSSTSGRADTQYF
TRBJ1-1	NA	TRBV4-2	NA	TGTGCCAGCAGTCCGTCGGGTACTGAAGCTTTCTTT	CASSPSGTEAFF
TRBJ2-7	few	TRBV9	TRBD1	TGTGCCACCTCAAGACAGGGGGCCTCCTACGAGCAGTACTTC	CATSRQGASYEQYF
TRBJ2-1	NA	TRBV4-1	NA	TGCGCCAGCAGCCAAGGGCCCAGGGGCCCCTACAATGAGCAGTTCTTC	CASSQGPRGPYNEQFF
TRBJ1-2	NA	TRBV12-3/TRBV12-4	NA	TGTGCCTCACGGGGGAATGCTTATGGCTACACCTTC	CASRGNAYGYTF
TRBJ1-1	few	TRBV3-1/TRBV3-2	NA	TGTGCCAGCGGGCAGGGCACTGAAGCTTTCTTT	CASGQGTEAFF
TRBJ1-2	NA	TRBV4-2	NA	TGTGCCAGCAAGGGGCGGACGGAGGGCTATGGCTACACCTTC	CASKGRTEGYGYTF
TRBJ1-1	few	TRBV29-1	NA	TGCAGCGTTGAGGAGGGTTATGGGGCTTTCTTT	CSVEEGYGAFF
TRBJ2-1	NA	TRBV9	TRBD2	TGTGCCAGCAGCTTAAATGCCGGGACTAGCTACAATGAGCAGTTCTTC	CASSLNAGTSYNEQFF
TRBJ2-5	NA	TRBV7-2	NA	TGTGCCAGCAGCTTGTTTTTGGGGCCCCAAGAGACCCAGTACTTC	CASSLFLGPQETQYF
TRBJ2-1	NA	TRBV19	NA	TGTGCCAGTAGTATAGCGGGAGAAGGAGTAAATGAGCAGTTCTTC	CASSIAGEGVNEQFF
TRBJ2-7	NA	TRBV13	TRBD2	TGTGCCAGCAGCCCACGGACTAGCGGGAGAGGTGAGCAGTACTTC	CASSPRTSGRGEQYF
TRBJ1-1	once	TRBV11-2	TRBD1	TGTGCCAGCAGCCTCGTGGCAGGGGGCTGGGGGGGCACTGAAGCTTTCTTT	CASSLVAGGWGGTEAFF
TRBJ2-3	NA	TRBV11-2	NA	TGTGCCAGCAGCTTAAGAGTAACAGATACGCAGTATTTT	CASSLRVTDTQYF
TRBJ2-3	NA	TRBV2	TRBD2	TGTGCCAGCAGCGCGACTAGCCTGGGAGATACGCAGTATTTT	CASSATSLGDTQYF